A single sample gave rise to the 26 T cell receptor beta chains below, sequenced in a study of T cell responses to AZD1222 COVID-19 vaccine. Only in-frame clones appear in the TCRdb table, and some are missing; sequencing was by immunoSEQ multiplex PCR. The table has more than 100,000 clones, roughly nine tenths seen once. The sample was peripheral blood, taken on day 0 of AZD1222 vaccination. Receptors were obtained from an adult in good health.

The chain carries TRBV5-4 and TRBJ1-6; 9 bases fit TRBD1. Trimming at V came to 0 bases and at J to 11 bases, leaving 9 bases not matched to a gene. This CDR3 has 16 amino acids. Germline CDR1 reads SGHNT; CDR2 reads YYREEE (reference sequence). CDR3 sequence (DNA): TGTGCCAGCAGCTTGGAAATCGGGACAGGGTTTCCACCCCTCCACTTT. Translation: CASSLEIGTGFPPLHF. Full variable domain (rest looked up from reference TRBV5-4 and TRBJ1-6): ETGVTQSPTHLIKTRGQQVTLRCSSQSGHNTVSWYQQALGQGPQFIFQYYREEENGRGNFPPRFSGLQFPNYSSELNVNALELDDSALYLCASSLEIGTGFPPLHFGNGTRLTVT.

The rearrangement uses TRBV6-2 or TRBV6-3 and TRBJ1-2; possibly TRBD1 for D (6 bases). Germline loops: CDR1 MNHEY, CDR2 SVGEGT. The CDR3 loop spans 19 amino acids. The germline V and J ends were trimmed by 5 bases and 3 bases, with 28 bases remaining between them. This CDR3 is CASSPSPGAGHAGDYGYTF. As DNA, the CDR3 is TGTGCCAGCAGTCCCTCCCCGGGGGCTGGGCACGCGGGTGACTATGGCTACACCTTC.

The chain joins TRBV6-5 to TRBJ1-3; possibly TRBD1 for D (5 bases). V lost 0 bases and J lost 2, with 8 bases in between. The length of the CDR3 is 15 residues. Germline CDR1 MNHEY, CDR2 SVGAGI. Written as DNA, the CDR3 is TGTGCCAGCAGTTACTCTTCGGGGGCTGGAAACACCATATATTTT. Translated: CASSYSSGAGNTIYF.

This rearrangement joins TRBV5-1 to TRBJ1-2; TRBD1 might be the D (5 bases). Per germline, CDR1 SGHRS and CDR2 YFSETQ. V lost 0 bases, J lost 4 bases, and 13 bases lay in between. The length of the CDR3 is 15 residues. CDR3 protein: CASSLETQRGYGYTF. Written as DNA, the CDR3 is TGCGCCAGCAGCTTGGAGACCCAGAGGGGCTATGGCTACACCTTC.

This clone was recorded a few times. The J gene is TRBJ1-1, the V gene TRBV7-9; D unresolved. The CDR3 runs 15 residues. Germline assignment: CDR1 SEHNR and CDR2 FQNEAQ (reference sequence). V was pared by 5 bases and J by 0 bases, with 13 bases between. The CDR3 bases are TGTGCCAGCAGCCCGAAACAGAGATTGAACACTGAAGCTTTCTTT. Its protein product is CASSPKQRLNTEAFF.

The chain links TRBV7-2 to TRBJ2-7; TRBD1 is a possible D gene (5 bases). This CDR3 comprises 12 residues. Trimming left V 2 bases short and J 6 bases short, with 8 bases between. Germline loops: CDR1 SGHTA, CDR2 FQGNSA. This CDR3 reads CASSLSGIEQYF. The CDR3 nucleotides are TGTGCCAGCAGCTTATCAGGGATCGAGCAGTACTTC.

V is TRBV5-4 and J is TRBJ2-3; the D is unclear. CDR3 size: 14 residues. Germline V gene lookup returns CDR1 SGHNT and CDR2 YYREEE (reference sequence). Between the trimmed V and J ends, which lost 7 bases and 3 bases, there was a span of 15 bases. In DNA form, the CDR3 reads TGTGCCAGCCGGAGTGGGGTTGGAACAGATACGCAGTATTTT. It specifies CASRSGVGTDTQYF. Combining the CDR3 with reference TRBV5-4 and TRBJ2-3 gives the whole variable domain ETGVTQSPTHLIKTRGQQVTLRCSSQSGHNTVSWYQQALGQGPQFIFQYYREEENGRGNFPPRFSGLQFPNYSSELNVNALELDDSALYLCASRSGVGTDTQYFGPGTRLTVL.

J is TRBJ1-5 and V is TRBV20-1; D may be TRBD1 (5 bases). Germline V gene sequence: CDR1 DFQATT, CDR2 SNEGSKA (reference sequence). The length of the CDR3 is 15 residues. Deletions cut 3 bases from V and 2 bases from J, with 14 bases between. CDR3 amino acids: CSASQGGKGNQPQHF. The CDR3 coding sequence is TGCAGTGCTAGTCAGGGTGGAAAGGGCAATCAGCCCCAGCATTTT.

This clone was counted between two and nine times. The rearrangement uses TRBV5-8 and TRBJ1-6, with no clear D. Germline-derived CDR1 and CDR2 are SGHTS and YDEGEE. CDR3 length equals 16 residues. The V and J ends lost 0 bases and 9 bases respectively, with 16 bases between them. CDR3 sequence reads: CASSLGGKAKRSPLHF. The CDR3 DNA reads TGTGCCAGCAGCTTGGGAGGCAAGGCAAAGCGTTCACCCCTCCACTTT.

The chain is built from TRBV5-4 and TRBJ1-1; D uncertain. The V and J ends lost 0 bases and 4 bases respectively, with 7 bases between them. Germline assignment: CDR1 SGHNT and CDR2 YYREEE (reference sequence). The CDR3 contains 13 residues. CDR3: CASSLDLGTEAFF. The CDR3 region has the DNA TGTGCCAGCAGCTTGGATCTGGGCACTGAAGCTTTCTTT.

The chain carries TRBV30 and TRBJ1-3; D unresolved. The germline V and J ends were trimmed by 2 bases and 2 bases, with 13 bases remaining between them. Germline V lookup: CDR1 GTSNPN, CDR2 SVGIG (reference sequence). This CDR3 has 15 residues. The CDR3 loop reads CAWSNLGAAGNTIYF. CDR3 nucleotide sequence: TGTGCCTGGAGTAATCTGGGAGCGGCTGGAAACACCATATATTTT.

The chain is built from TRBV5-1 and TRBJ2-7, with D perhaps matching TRBD1 (5 bases). V lost 2 bases, J lost 2 bases, and 11 bases lay in between. In germline, CDR1 is SGHRS, CDR2 YFSETQ. The CDR3 has 14 amino acids. The CDR3 here is CASSFSDTTYEQYF. In DNA form, the CDR3 reads TGCGCCAGCAGCTTTTCGGACACCACCTACGAGCAGTACTTC.

This chain joins TRBV6-5 and TRBJ1-1; D gene uncertain. The germline V and J ends were trimmed by 2 bases and 1 base, with 11 bases remaining between them. The CDR3 sequence is 15 residues long. Germline CDR1 MNHEY, CDR2 SVGAGI. The CDR3 protein is CASSYALLANTEAFF. The CDR3 nucleotides are TGTGCCAGCAGTTACGCGCTATTGGCGAACACTGAAGCTTTCTTT.

This rearrangement joins TRBV6-6 to TRBJ1-2, with D hard to call. The CDR3 is 13 residues long. Germline V gene lookup returns CDR1 MNHNY and CDR2 SVGAGI (reference sequence). V lost 2 bases and J lost 10, with 14 bases in between. This chain's CDR3 is CASSYLGRGDYTF. CDR3 bases: TGTGCCAGCAGTTACCTAGGACGTGGCGACTACACCTTC.

The genes are TRBV7-3 and TRBJ1-5; no firm D call. Looked up from germline, CDR1 is SGHTA and CDR2 is FQGTGA. The CDR3 covers 13 residues. V lost 5 bases and J 4 bases, leaving 9 bases between the germline ends. The CDR3 here is CASSLSPNQPQHF. The CDR3 coding sequence is TGTGCCAGCAGCCTAAGCCCGAATCAGCCCCAGCATTTT. The full variable domain, in which reference TRBV7-3 and TRBJ1-5 provide the parts outside the CDR3, is GAGVSQTPSNKVTEKGKYVELRCDPISGHTALYWYRQSLGQGPEFLIYFQGTGAADDSGLPNDRFFAVRPEGSVSTLKIQRTERGDSAVYLCASSLSPNQPQHFGDGTRLSIL.

V usage is TRBV28 and J usage is TRBJ2-7, with 13 bases fitting TRBD2. Germline CDR1 is MDHEN and CDR2 is SYDVKM. This CDR3 region has 14 residues. V lost 10 bases to trimming and J lost 4 bases; unmatched junction nucleotides: 7. CDR3 region: CATRLAGGVYEQYF. DNA of the CDR3: TGTGCCACCAGACTAGCGGGGGGTGTGTACGAGCAGTACTTC.

The CDR3 DNA reads as TGTGCCAGCAGTTCGACAGGCCATGGCTACACCTTC. It specifies CASSSTGHGYTF. This chain uses TRBV28 with TRBJ1-2; possible D gene TRBD1, 6 bases. Trimming pared 4 bases from V and 6 bases from J, leaving 9 bases between. Germline V gene sequence: CDR1 MDHEN, CDR2 SYDVKM. CDR3 length: 12 amino acids.

The genes are TRBV7-9 and TRBJ2-7; 10 nucleotides match TRBD1. The CDR3 has 14 amino acids. The V gene's germline CDR1 is SEHNR and CDR2 FQNEAQ (reference sequence). V trimming: 2 bases; J trimming: 5 bases; junction bases outside the gene matches: 3. The CDR3 bases are TGTGCCAGCAGCTTAAGGGACAGGGGACACGAGCAGTACTTC. Translated: CASSLRDRGHEQYF.

The genes are TRBV25-1 and TRBJ2-2; D could derive from TRBD1 or TRBD2 (5 bases each). The length of the CDR3 is 15 residues. In germline, CDR1 is MGHDK, CDR2 SYGVNS. V was shortened by 5 bases and J by 7 bases, with 17 bases between the two germline ends. The CDR3 protein is CASSSSEGIGGELFF. CDR3 DNA: TGTGCCAGCAGTTCCTCAGAGGGGATCGGCGGGGAGCTGTTTTTT. The whole variable domain, remainder taken from reference TRBV25-1 and TRBJ2-2, is EADIYQTPRYLVIGTGKKITLECSQTMGHDKMYWYQQDPGMELHLIHYSYGVNSTEKGDLSSESTVSRIRTEHFPLTLESARPSHTSQYLCASSSSEGIGGELFFGEGSRLTVL.

The rearrangement links TRBV9 to TRBJ2-6; TRBD1 matches 7 bases. Germline V lookup: CDR1 SGDLS, CDR2 YYNGEE. The CDR3 contains 19 residues. V lost 4 bases, J lost 1 base, and 14 bases stayed unmatched. Here the CDR3 DNA reads TGTGCCAGCAGCCCGGGGACAGCTGAAGGGGGTTCTGGGGCCAACGTCCTGACTTTC. Translating gives CASSPGTAEGGSGANVLTF.

V usage is TRBV6-2 or TRBV6-3 and J usage is TRBJ2-1; D is perhaps TRBD1 or TRBD2 (5 bases each). Trimming pared 2 bases from V and 2 bases from J, leaving 16 bases between. This CDR3 spans 17 amino acids. Germline CDR1 and CDR2: MNHEY and SVGEGT. The CDR3 DNA follows: TGTGCCAGCAGTTACGGGGGTGACGGGGAGCCCTACAATGAGCAGTTCTTC. As protein: CASSYGGDGEPYNEQFF.

The CDR3 region is CASSLAGGVPNEQFF. CDR3 bases: TGTGCCAGCAGCTTAGCAGGCGGAGTTCCCAATGAGCAGTTCTTC. The chain couples TRBV7-3 to TRBJ2-1, with unresolved D. V dropped 2 bases and J dropped 6 bases, with 14 bases sitting between them. Germline CDR1 and CDR2: SGHTA and FQGTGA. The CDR3 has 15 residues.

The genes are TRBV7-9 and TRBJ2-2, with D perhaps matching TRBD2 (7 bases). Trimming shortened V by 5 bases and J by 1 base, and 11 bases separated the two germline ends. Per germline, CDR1 SEHNR and CDR2 FQNEAQ (reference sequence). The CDR3 spans 15 residues. CDR3 DNA sequence: TGTGCCAGCAGCGGCGGGGGCGTGAACACCGGGGAGCTGTTTTTT. Protein sequence: CASSGGGVNTGELFF.

The chain recombines TRBV28 with TRBJ2-7; D gene unclear. Germline CDR1 and CDR2: MDHEN and SYDVKM. The V end was cut by 4 bases, the J end by 0 bases, with 7 bases between. CDR3 size: 13 residues. In DNA form, the CDR3 reads TGTGCCAGCAGTTCGGGTTTCTCCTACGAGCAGTACTTC. It translates to CASSSGFSYEQYF.

This chain joins TRBV6-4 and TRBJ1-6; a weak D match, TRBD1 (6 bases). The CDR3 extends over 14 amino acids. Deletions cut 2 bases from V and 7 bases from J, with 9 bases between. CDR1 is MRHNA, CDR2 SNTAGT, per germline. CDR3 DNA: TGTGCCAGCAGTGACGGACAGAAAAATTCACCCCTCCACTTT. Translating it yields CASSDGQKNSPLHF.

V gene TRBV7-9 combines with J gene TRBJ1-2; 8 bases match TRBD1. This CDR3 is 16 amino acids long. V lost 1 base, J lost 4 bases, and 8 bases stayed unmatched. Germline V CDR1 and CDR2: SEHNR, FQNEAQ (reference sequence). The CDR3 reads CASSLGAGGQAYGYTF. CDR3 sequence (DNA): TGTGCCAGCAGCTTAGGAGCAGGGGGACAGGCCTATGGCTACACCTTC.